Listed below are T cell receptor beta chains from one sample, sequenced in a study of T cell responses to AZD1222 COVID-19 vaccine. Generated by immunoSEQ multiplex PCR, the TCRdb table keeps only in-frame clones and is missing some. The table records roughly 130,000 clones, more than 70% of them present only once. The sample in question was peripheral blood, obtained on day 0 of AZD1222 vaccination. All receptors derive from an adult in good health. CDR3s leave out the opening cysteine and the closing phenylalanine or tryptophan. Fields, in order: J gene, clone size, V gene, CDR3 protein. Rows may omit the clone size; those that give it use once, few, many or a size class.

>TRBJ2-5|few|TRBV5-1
ASRDSLGQETQY
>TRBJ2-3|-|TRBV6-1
ASSETFWREASSTDTQY
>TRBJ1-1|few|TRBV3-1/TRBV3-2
ASSQVNRVEAF
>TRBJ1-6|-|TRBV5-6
ASTYGRNSPLH
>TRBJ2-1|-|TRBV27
ASSFQRGDNEQF
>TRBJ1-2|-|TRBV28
ASTVGNYGYT
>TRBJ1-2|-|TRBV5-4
ASSLFGIRRAGNYYGYT
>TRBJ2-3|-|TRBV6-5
ASRDSSTDTQY
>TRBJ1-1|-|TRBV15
ATSRDGGRYF
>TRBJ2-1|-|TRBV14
ASSPMTSGRNEQF
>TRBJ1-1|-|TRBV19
ASRMGAVTEAF
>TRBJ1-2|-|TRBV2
ASSEDRGINYGYT
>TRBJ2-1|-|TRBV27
ASSLYGNNDEQF
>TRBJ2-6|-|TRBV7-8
ASSPTSGVAGANVLT
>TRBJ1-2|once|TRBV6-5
ASSYSGVGDGYT
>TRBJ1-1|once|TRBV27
ASSLGLGQGNTEAF
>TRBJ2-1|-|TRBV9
ASSLLGLAGNNEQF
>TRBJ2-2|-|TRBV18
ASSPAGLAGSGTGELF
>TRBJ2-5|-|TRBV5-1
ASSSTTGPETQY
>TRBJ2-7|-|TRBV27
ASGFYRGFSYEQY
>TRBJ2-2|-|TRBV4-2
ASSQGLVTSGELF
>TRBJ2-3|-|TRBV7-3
ASSLARDSTDTQY
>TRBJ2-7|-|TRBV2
ASRGTFGKGEQY
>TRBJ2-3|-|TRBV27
ASSVQIVTGSTDTQY
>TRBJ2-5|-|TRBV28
ASSFTSPPETQY
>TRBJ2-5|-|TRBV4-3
ASSQDWGRDQETQY
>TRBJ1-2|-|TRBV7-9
ASTLGLLNYGYT
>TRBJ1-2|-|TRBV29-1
SVEDLPGYT
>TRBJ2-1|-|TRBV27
ASSLEGVGAYNEQF
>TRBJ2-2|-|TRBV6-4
ASSADRTTNTGELF
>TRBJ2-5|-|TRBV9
ASSAAPDRQETQY
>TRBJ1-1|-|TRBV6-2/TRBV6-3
ASSSWDMNTEAF
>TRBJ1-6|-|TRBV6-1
ASSDRAENSPLH
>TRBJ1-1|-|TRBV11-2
ASSLVGRDTEAF
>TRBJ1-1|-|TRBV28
ASSFLGQGNLGAF
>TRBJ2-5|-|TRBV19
ASSIYGGRETQY
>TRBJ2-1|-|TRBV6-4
ASSDSDRGEQF
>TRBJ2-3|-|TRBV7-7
ASSPRVAGVLTDTQY
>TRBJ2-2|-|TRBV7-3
ASSRQFDGELF
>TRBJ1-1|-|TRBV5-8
ASSLWGQILWAF
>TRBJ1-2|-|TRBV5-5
ASSRRGNYGYT
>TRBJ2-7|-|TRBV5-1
ANQLGSEWQY
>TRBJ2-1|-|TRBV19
ASSKRATYNEQF
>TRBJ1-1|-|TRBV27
ASSKGQGRAEAF